Listed below are T cell receptor beta chains from one sample, sequenced in a study of cytomegalovirus exposure and HLA in healthy donors. Profiling relied on immunoSEQ multiplex PCR, and the TCRdb table lists in-frame clones only, not all of them. The repertoire consists of tens of thousands of clones, with more than 70% occurring once and the leading ten covering 3% to 4.5%. Sequencing was done on a sample of PBMCs. The source is a young man in good health and CMV-seronegative. The CDR3 runs from the conserved cysteine through the conserved F or W. The order of the fields is clone size, V gene, D gene, J gene, CDR3 DNA, CDR3 protein. D genes are given only for firm matches. The size of a clone is reported for some rows only, either as once, few or many, or as a class for expanded clones.

clone size: NA
V gene: TRBV6-1
D gene: NA
J gene: TRBJ2-5
CDR3 DNA: TGTGCCAGCTTGATTAGCGAGCAAGAGACCCAGTACTTC
CDR3 protein: CASLISEQETQYF

clone size: NA
V gene: TRBV10-2
D gene: NA
J gene: TRBJ1-1
CDR3 DNA: TGCGCCAGCAGTGAGGCCGAGGGAGTGGACGAAGCTTTCTTT
CDR3 protein: CASSEAEGVDEAFF

clone size: NA
V gene: TRBV6-5
D gene: TRBD1
J gene: TRBJ1-2
CDR3 DNA: TGTGCCAGCAGTTACCAGGGACAGGCAGACCCCTATGGCTACACCTTC
CDR3 protein: CASSYQGQADPYGYTF

clone size: NA
V gene: TRBV28
D gene: NA
J gene: TRBJ2-7
CDR3 DNA: TGTGCCAGCGTTGAACTAGCTTCCCCTTACGAGCAGTACTTC
CDR3 protein: CASVELASPYEQYF

clone size: NA
V gene: TRBV7-2
D gene: NA
J gene: TRBJ2-1
CDR3 DNA: TGTGCCAGCAGCTTAGACCTAAACAATGAGCAGTTCTTC
CDR3 protein: CASSLDLNNEQFF

clone size: NA
V gene: TRBV6-5
D gene: NA
J gene: TRBJ2-1
CDR3 DNA: TGTGCCAGCAGCCACGATAGCGGACCGTACAATGAGCAGTTCTTC
CDR3 protein: CASSHDSGPYNEQFF

clone size: NA
V gene: TRBV2
D gene: NA
J gene: TRBJ2-7
CDR3 DNA: TGTGCCAGCTCCCAAGACAGACCCCAATCTTACGAGCAGTACTTC
CDR3 protein: CASSQDRPQSYEQYF

clone size: NA
V gene: TRBV6-1
D gene: NA
J gene: TRBJ1-5
CDR3 DNA: TGTGCCAGCAGTGAACTACCGGACAGCCGCAATCAGCCCCAGCATTTT
CDR3 protein: CASSELPDSRNQPQHF

clone size: few
V gene: TRBV28
D gene: NA
J gene: TRBJ1-3
CDR3 DNA: TGTGCCAGCAGTCCGGGGGGGGCTGGAAACACCATATATTTT
CDR3 protein: CASSPGGAGNTIYF

clone size: NA
V gene: TRBV6-1
D gene: TRBD1
J gene: TRBJ2-7
CDR3 DNA: TGTGCCAGCACCTCCCCCGACAGGGTATCCGAGCAGTACTTC
CDR3 protein: CASTSPDRVSEQYF

clone size: NA
V gene: TRBV19
D gene: TRBD2
J gene: TRBJ2-7
CDR3 DNA: TGTGCCAGTAGTATCGGGACTAAAGTCCACGAGCAGTACTTC
CDR3 protein: CASSIGTKVHEQYF